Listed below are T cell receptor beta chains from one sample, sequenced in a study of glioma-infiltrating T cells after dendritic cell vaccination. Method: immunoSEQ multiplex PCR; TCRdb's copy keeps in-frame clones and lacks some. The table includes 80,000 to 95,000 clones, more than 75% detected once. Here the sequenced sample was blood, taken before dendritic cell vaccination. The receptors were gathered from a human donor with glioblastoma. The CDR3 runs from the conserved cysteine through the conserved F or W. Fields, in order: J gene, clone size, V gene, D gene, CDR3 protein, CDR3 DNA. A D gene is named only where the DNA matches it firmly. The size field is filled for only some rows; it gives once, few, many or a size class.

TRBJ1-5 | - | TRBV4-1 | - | CASSHAAGQPQHF | TGCGCCAGCAGCCATGCGGCTGGGCAGCCCCAGCATTTT
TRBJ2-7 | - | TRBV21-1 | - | CASSSRLAEAGEQYF | TGTGCCAGCAGCTCCCGACTAGCGGAGGCGGGGGAGCAGTACTTC
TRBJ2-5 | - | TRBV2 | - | CASSVPEGRRGETQYF | TGTGCCAGCAGTGTCCCGGAGGGGAGAAGAGGGGAGACCCAGTACTTC
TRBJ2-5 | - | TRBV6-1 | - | CASSLVGHVETQYF | TGTGCCAGCAGTTTGGTCGGACACGTTGAGACCCAGTACTTC
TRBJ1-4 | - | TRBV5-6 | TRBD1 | CASSQTGGSEKLFF | TGTGCCAGCAGCCAGACAGGGGGTAGTGAAAAACTGTTTTTT
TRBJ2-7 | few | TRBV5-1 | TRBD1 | CASSLVGQGMFYEQYF | TGCGCCAGCAGCTTGGTGGGACAGGGTATGTTCTACGAGCAGTACTTC
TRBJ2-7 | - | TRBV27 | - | CASSPSSYEQYF | TGTGCCAGCAGTCCCTCCTCCTACGAGCAGTACTTC
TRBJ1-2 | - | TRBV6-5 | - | CASRFAPGDVYGYTF | TGTGCCAGCAGATTTGCACCGGGGGACGTCTATGGCTACACCTTC
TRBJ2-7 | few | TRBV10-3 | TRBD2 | CASNVASGIYEQYF | TGTGCCTCTAACGTGGCTAGCGGGATATACGAGCAGTACTTC
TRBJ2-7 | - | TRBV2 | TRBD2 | CASSLLAGNRQQYF | TGTGCCAGCAGCCTCCTAGCGGGGAATAGGCAGCAGTACTTC
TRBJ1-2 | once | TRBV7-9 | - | CASSLGGTRVRYGYTF | TGTGCCAGCAGCTTAGGGGGGACACGAGTCCGATATGGCTACACCTTC
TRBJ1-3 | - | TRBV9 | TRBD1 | CASSALTGGGNTIYF | TGTGCCAGCAGCGCCCTGACAGGGGGCGGAAACACCATATATTTT
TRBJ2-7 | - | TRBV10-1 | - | CASSESGRAYEQYF | TGCGCCAGCAGTGAGTCTGGGCGAGCCTACGAGCAGTACTTC
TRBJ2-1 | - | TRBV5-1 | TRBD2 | CASRPLAGVPNEQFF | TGCGCCAGCAGGCCTCTAGCGGGGGTCCCCAATGAGCAGTTCTTC
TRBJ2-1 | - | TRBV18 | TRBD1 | CASLQGASSYNEQFF | TGTGCCAGCCTCCAGGGGGCGAGCTCCTACAATGAGCAGTTCTTC
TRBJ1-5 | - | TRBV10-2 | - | CASSVSGEGQPQHF | TGCGCCAGCAGTGTTTCAGGGGAGGGTCAGCCCCAGCATTTT
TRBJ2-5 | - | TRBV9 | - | CASSVDGGKETQYF | TGTGCCAGCAGCGTAGATGGGGGGAAAGAGACCCAGTACTTC
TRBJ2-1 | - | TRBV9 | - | CASSFSSGEQFF | TGTGCCAGCAGCTTCTCCTCCGGTGAGCAGTTCTTC
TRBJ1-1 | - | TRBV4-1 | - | CASSLWTRGNTEAFF | TGCGCCAGCAGCCTATGGACTCGGGGAAACACTGAAGCTTTCTTT
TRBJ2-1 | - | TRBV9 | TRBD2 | CASSPRTSGASGQFF | TGTGCCAGCAGCCCTCGGACTAGCGGGGCCTCCGGGCAGTTCTTC
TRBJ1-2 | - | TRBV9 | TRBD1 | CASSVDRGLEANYGYTF | TGTGCCAGCAGCGTGGACAGGGGGCTGGAAGCTAACTATGGCTACACCTTC
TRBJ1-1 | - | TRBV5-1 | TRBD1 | CASSSGGTANTEAFF | TGCGCCAGCAGCTCTGGAGGGACAGCGAACACTGAAGCTTTCTTT
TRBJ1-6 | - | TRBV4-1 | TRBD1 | CASSTGDRHNSPLHF | TGCGCCAGCAGCACAGGGGATCGGCATAATTCACCCCTCCACTTT
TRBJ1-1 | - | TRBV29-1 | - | CSVGTGTEAFF | TGCAGCGTTGGCACAGGGACTGAAGCTTTCTTT
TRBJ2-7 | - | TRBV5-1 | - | CASSLVGSLDPYEQYF | TGCGCCAGCAGCTTGGTGGGGAGTTTAGACCCCTACGAGCAGTACTTC
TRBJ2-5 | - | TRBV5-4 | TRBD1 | CASSTRSQGDQETQYF | TGTGCCAGCAGCACCAGGAGCCAGGGGGACCAAGAGACCCAGTACTTC
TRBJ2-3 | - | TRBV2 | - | CASRDITSTDTQYF | TGTGCCAGCAGGGACATTACTAGCACAGATACGCAGTATTTT
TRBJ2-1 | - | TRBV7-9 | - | CASSSSIDFENEQFF | TGTGCCAGCAGCTCCTCGATAGACTTTGAAAATGAGCAGTTCTTC
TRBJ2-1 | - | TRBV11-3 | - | CASSRRDEQFF | TGTGCCAGCAGCCGGAGGGATGAGCAGTTCTTC
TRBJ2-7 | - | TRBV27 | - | CATLPRRGLSYEQYF | TGTGCCACCCTCCCGAGGCGGGGTCTCTCCTACGAGCAGTACTTC
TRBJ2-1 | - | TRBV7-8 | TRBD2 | CASSFLSGGYNEQFF | TGTGCCAGCAGCTTCCTCAGCGGGGGGTACAATGAGCAGTTCTTC
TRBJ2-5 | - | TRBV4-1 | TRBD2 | CASSQGIGLAGEETQYF | TGCGCCAGCAGCCAAGGCATCGGACTAGCGGGGGAAGAGACCCAGTACTTC
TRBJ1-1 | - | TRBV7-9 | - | CASSLAGGGDVTAFF | TGTGCCAGCAGCTTAGCGGGGGGAGGGGACGTAACAGCTTTCTTT
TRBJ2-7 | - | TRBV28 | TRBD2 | CASRSGTRAYEQYF | TGTGCCAGCAGGAGCGGGACTAGAGCCTACGAGCAGTACTTC
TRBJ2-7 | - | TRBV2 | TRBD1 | CASSRAGGYEQYF | TGTGCCAGCAGCAGAGCAGGGGGCTACGAGCAGTACTTC
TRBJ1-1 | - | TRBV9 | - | CASSVGGRDTEAFF | TGTGCCAGCAGCGTAGGGGGCAGGGACACTGAAGCTTTCTTT
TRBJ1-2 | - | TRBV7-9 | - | CASSLLEAYGYTF | TGTGCCAGCAGCTTATTAGAAGCCTATGGCTACACCTTC
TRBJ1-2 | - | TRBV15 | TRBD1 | CATSRDQGAHGYTF | TGCGCCACCAGCAGAGATCAGGGGGCCCATGGCTACACCTTC
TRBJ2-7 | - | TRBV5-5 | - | CASSFGRGTSYEQYF | TGTGCCAGCAGCTTCGGACGCGGGACGTCCTACGAGCAGTACTTC
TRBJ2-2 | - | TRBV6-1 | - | CASSTPGVHTGELFF | TGTGCCAGCAGTACACCAGGGGTCCACACCGGGGAGCTGTTTTTT
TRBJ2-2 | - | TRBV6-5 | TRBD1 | CASSYQGQEHPGELFF | TGTGCCAGCAGTTACCAGGGACAGGAGCATCCCGGGGAGCTGTTTTTT
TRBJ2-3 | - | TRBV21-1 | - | CASSIRLAGGADTQYF | TGTGCCAGCAGCATTAGACTAGCGGGAGGGGCAGATACGCAGTATTTT
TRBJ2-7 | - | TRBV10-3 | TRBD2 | CAISDLAQRGAHGEQYF | TGTGCCATCAGCGACCTGGCCCAGCGGGGGGCGCATGGCGAGCAGTACTTC
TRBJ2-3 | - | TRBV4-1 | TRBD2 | CASSHPGLAGGPRSTDTQYF | TGCGCCAGCAGCCACCCGGGACTAGCGGGGGGGCCACGCAGCACAGATACGCAGTATTTT